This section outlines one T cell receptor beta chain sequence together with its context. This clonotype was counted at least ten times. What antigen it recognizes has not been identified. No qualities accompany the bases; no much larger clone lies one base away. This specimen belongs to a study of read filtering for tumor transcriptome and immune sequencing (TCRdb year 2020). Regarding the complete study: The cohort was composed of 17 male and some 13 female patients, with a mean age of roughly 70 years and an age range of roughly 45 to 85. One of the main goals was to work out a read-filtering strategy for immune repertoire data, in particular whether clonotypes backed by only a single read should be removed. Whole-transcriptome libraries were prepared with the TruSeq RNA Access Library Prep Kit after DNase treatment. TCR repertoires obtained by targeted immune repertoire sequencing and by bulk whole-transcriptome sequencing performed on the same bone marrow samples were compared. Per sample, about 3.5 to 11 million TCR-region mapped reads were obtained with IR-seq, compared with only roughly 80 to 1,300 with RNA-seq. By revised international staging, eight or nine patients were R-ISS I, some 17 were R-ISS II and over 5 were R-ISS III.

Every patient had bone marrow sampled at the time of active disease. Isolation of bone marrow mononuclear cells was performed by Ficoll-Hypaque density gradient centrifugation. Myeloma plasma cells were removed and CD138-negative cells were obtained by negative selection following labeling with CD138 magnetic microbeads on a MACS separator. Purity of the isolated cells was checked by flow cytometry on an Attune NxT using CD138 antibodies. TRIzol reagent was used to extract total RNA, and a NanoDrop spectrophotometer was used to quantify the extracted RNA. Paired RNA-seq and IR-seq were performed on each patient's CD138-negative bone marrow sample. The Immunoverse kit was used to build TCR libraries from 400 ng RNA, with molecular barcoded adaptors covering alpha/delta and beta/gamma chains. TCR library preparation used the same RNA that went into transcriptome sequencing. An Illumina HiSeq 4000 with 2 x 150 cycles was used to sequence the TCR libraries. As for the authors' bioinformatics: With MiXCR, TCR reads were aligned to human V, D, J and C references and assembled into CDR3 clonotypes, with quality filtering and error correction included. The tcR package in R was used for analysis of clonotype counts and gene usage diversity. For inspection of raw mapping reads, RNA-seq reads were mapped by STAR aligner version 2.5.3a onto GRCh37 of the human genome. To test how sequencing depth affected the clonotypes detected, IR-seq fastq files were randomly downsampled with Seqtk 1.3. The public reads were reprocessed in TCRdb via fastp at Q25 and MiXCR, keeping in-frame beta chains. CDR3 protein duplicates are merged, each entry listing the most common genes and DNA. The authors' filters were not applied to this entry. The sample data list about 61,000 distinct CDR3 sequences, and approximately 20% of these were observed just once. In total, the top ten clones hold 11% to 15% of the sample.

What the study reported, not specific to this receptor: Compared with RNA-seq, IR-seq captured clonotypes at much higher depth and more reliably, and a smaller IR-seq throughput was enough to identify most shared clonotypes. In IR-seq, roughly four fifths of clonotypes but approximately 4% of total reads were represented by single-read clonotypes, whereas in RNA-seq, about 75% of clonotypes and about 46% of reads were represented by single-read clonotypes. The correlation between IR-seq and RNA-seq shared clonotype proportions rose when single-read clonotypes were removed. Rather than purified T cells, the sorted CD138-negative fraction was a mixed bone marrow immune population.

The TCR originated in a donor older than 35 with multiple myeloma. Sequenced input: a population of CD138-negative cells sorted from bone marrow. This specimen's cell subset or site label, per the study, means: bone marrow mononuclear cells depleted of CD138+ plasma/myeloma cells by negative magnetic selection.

The DNA is as follows: TGCAGCGTTAGGGGGGGAACCTACGAGCAGTACTTC. This gives the protein CSVRGGTYEQYF. The chain is encoded by TRBV29-1 joined to TRBJ2-7; TRBD2 might be the D gene, on 7 matching bases. V is cut by 5 bases and J by 2 bases, and the space between the germline ends is 10 bases. In the germline V gene, CDR1 corresponds to SQVTM and CDR2 to ANQGSEA. The cysteine opens and the phenylalanine closes a CDR3 of 12 amino acids. Just the 36-base CDR3 DNA is kept, in frame starting at base 1.